This T cell receptor (beta chain) was identified in a study of control samples from healthy donors and cancer patients. The germline V gene encodes CDR1 MDHEN and CDR2 SYDVKM. The V end lost 4 bases, the J end lost 1 base, and 4 bases lay between the germline ends. This CDR3 spans 12 amino acids. This table comes from immunoSEQ multiplex PCR, and its TCRdb copy is limited to in-frame clones, with some not included. The table includes 75,000 to 100,000 clones, 70% to 90% detected once. Source material: blood. The receptor comes from a woman between 45 and 60 years old in good health. The chain joins TRBV28 to TRBJ1-2; unclear D gene. The CDR3 spells CASSSGNYGYTF. The CDR3 DNA is TGTGCCAGCAGTTCCGGTAACTATGGCTACACCTTC.